Detailed here is one TCR beta chain. The data were obtained in a study of blood T cell repertoires in COVID-19. The authors' processing: The assay estimated nucleated cells by amplifying reference gene primers. Assay used: immunoSEQ multiplex PCR; TCRdb lists only in-frame clones, some missing. V, J and clone size derive from that table, while D and trimming were established from the DNA sequence. The sample carries hundreds of thousands of clones, 89% recorded once. After removal of 2 bases from V and 0 bases from J, the junction contained 5 bases not matched to a gene. The CDR3 consists of 16 residues. In germline, CDR1 is SEHNR, CDR2 FQNEAQ (reference sequence).

Sequencing was performed on peripheral blood. The source is a man between 18 and 29 years old with COVID-19, enrolled during active disease. This chain links TRBV7-9 with TRBJ2-5; 8 bases agree with TRBD1. The CDR3 is CASSLSTGGYQETQYF. CDR3 DNA sequence: TGTGCCAGCAGCTTATCAACAGGGGGGTACCAAGAGACCCAGTACTTC.